This TCR beta chain was sequenced during a study of cytomegalovirus exposure and HLA in healthy donors. Study outcomes and limitations: The productive fraction for most TCR beta V segments was about 90% or about 30% in an earlier analysis.

Donors likely had unrecorded immune exposures despite being nominally healthy when sampled. This clone was seen a handful of times. The antigen remains unidentified. This PCR relied on a set of 60 Vbeta primers and 13 Jbeta primers. The data were produced by immunoSEQ multiplex PCR, yet TCRdb's version contains in-frame clones alone and is incomplete. The sample carries some 110,000 clones, more than 9.5% recorded once. V dropped 6 bases and J dropped 0 bases, with 6 bases sitting between them. Germline loops: CDR1 WSHSY, CDR2 SAAADI. This CDR3 region has 13 residues. Sequencing was done on a sample of PBMCs. The clonotype comes from a man aged 35-49 years in good health and CMV-seropositive. The rearrangement links TRBV10-2 to TRBJ2-1; a weak D match, TRBD2 (6 bases). CDR3 bases: TGCGCCAGCAGCGGGAGCTCCTACAATGAGCAGTTCTTC. Its translation is CASSGSSYNEQFF.